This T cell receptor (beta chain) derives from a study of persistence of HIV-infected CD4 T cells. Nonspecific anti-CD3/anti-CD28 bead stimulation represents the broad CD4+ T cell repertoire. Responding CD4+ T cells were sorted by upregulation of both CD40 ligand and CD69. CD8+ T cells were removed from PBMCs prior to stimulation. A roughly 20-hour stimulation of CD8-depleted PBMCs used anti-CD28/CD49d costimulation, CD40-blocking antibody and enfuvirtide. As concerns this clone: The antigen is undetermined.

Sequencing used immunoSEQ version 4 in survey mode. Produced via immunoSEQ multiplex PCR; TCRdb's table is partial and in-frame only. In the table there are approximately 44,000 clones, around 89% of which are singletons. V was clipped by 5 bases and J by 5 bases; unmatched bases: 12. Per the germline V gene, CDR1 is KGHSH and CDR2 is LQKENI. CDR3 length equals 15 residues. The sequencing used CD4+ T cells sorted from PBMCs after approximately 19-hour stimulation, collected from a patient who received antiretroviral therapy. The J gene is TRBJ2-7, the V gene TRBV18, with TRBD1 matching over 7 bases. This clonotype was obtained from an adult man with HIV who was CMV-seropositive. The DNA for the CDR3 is TGTGCCAGCTCATCTGGACAGGACCCGAGAAACGAGCAGTACTTC. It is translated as CASSSGQDPRNEQYF.